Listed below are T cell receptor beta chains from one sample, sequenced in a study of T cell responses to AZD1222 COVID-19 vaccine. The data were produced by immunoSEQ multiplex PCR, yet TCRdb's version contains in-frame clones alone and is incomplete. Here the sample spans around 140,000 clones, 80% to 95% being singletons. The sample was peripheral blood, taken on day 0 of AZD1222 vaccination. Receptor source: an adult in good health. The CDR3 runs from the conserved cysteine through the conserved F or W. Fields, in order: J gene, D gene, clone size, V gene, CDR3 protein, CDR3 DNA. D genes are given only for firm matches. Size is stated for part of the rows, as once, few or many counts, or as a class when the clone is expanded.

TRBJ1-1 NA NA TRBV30 CAWSVGQVREAFF TGTGCCTGGAGTGTGGGGCAGGTCCGGGAAGCTTTCTTT
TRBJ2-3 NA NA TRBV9 CASSVRGSTDTQYF TGTGCCTCGTCTGTGAGGGGGTCAACAGATACGCAGTATTTT
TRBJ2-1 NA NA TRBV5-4 CASSLERGTSTGEQFF TGTGCCAGCAGCTTGGAAAGGGGTACTAGCACGGGTGAGCAGTTCTTC
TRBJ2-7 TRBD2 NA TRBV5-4 CASRPMTSGRGYEQYF TGTGCCAGCAGACCGATGACTAGCGGGAGGGGCTACGAGCAGTACTTC
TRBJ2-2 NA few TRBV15 CATSRNFGELFF TGTGCCACCAGCAGAAACTTCGGGGAGCTGTTTTTT
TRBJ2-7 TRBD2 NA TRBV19 CASQTGGLAGGSYEQYF TGTGCCAGTCAGACAGGGGGACTAGCGGGAGGGTCCTACGAGCAGTACTTC
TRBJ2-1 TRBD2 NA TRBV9 CASSVEGLAYNEQFF TGTGCCAGCAGCGTAGAGGGACTAGCCTACAATGAGCAGTTCTTC
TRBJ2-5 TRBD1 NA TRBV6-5 CASRTGGLGETQYF TGTGCCAGCAGAACAGGGGGCCTAGGGGAGACCCAGTACTTC
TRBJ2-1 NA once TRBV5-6 CASRPAGRNEQFF TGTGCCAGCAGGCCAGCTGGGCGCAATGAGCAGTTCTTC
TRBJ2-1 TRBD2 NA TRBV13 CASSSTSLSSNEQFF TGTGCCAGCAGCTCGACTAGCCTTTCGTCAAATGAGCAGTTCTTC
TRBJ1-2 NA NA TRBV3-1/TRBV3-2 CASSQVYRIQTGGYGYTF TGTGCCAGCAGCCAAGTGTACCGAATTCAGACGGGGGGCTATGGCTACACCTTC
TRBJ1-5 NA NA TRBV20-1 CSASGGANQPQHF TGCAGTGCTAGTGGGGGGGCGAACCAGCCCCAGCATTTT
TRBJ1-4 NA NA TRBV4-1 CASFNLGTNEKLFF TGCGCCAGTTTTAACTTGGGTACTAATGAAAAACTGTTTTTT
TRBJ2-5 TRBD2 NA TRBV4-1 CASSQVGTSGMQETQYF TGCGCCAGCAGCCAAGTCGGGACTAGCGGAATGCAAGAGACCCAGTACTTC
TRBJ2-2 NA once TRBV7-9 CASSFPVNTGELFF TGTGCCAGCAGCTTCCCTGTGAACACCGGGGAGCTGTTTTTT
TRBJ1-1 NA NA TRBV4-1 CASSQGRPGGTEAFF TGCGCCAGCAGCCAAGGGCGTCCAGGCGGGACTGAAGCTTTCTTT
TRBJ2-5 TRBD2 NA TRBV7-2 CASSTSGRETQYF TGTGCCAGCAGCACAAGCGGGAGGGAGACCCAGTACTTC
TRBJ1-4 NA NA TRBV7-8 CASSLGWGRPNEKLFF TGTGCCAGCAGCTTAGGTTGGGGGAGGCCTAATGAAAAACTGTTTTTT
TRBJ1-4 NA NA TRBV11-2 CASSLDEHEKLFF TGTGCCAGCAGCTTAGATGAACATGAAAAACTGTTTTTT
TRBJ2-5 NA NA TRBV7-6 CASSLGGSYQETQYF TGTGCCAGCAGCTTAGGGGGGAGCTACCAAGAGACCCAGTACTTC